The entry below describes one T cell receptor beta chain. This receptor's antigen is unknown. Base qualities are not provided; no much larger clone lies one nucleotide away. This record comes from a study of T cell repertoires in cytomegalovirus infection (dated by TCRdb to 2018 to 2020). The study in broad terms: Because public TCR beta signatures pointed to carriage of CMV infection together with the matching HLA type, the HLA type of each donor mattered for the analysis.

The CDR3 sequence holds 13 residues, the cysteine and phenylalanine included. The entry retains the CDR3 DNA only, 39 bases that are in frame from base 1. In the germline V gene, CDR1 corresponds to SGHTA and CDR2 to FQGNSA. Trimming costs V 4 bases and J 2 bases, and their ends lie 8 bases apart. Here is what the overall study found, with its caveats: The ex vivo response was dominated by HLA-C-restricted CMV-specific TCR beta clonotypes, which also provided the single most frequent clonotype in two of eight donors. In both this cohort and an independent roughly 400-donor cohort, the cumulative frequency of public TCR beta family members distinguished carriers of CMV infection plus the relevant HLA type.

Sequencing was performed on an Illumina HiSeq 1500. TCRdb reanalyzed the raw reads on its own, using fastp at Q25 for trimming and MiXCR for clone calling, and kept in-frame beta chains. CDR3 protein sequences are deduplicated, and each keeps its most common genes and DNA. The sample records 200,000 or so distinct CDR3 sequences, 28% of which are singletons. 31% of the sample is held by the ten biggest clonotypes. The origin of this receptor is a human donor in good health (CMV status not recorded). Some clones in this sample may be carry-over from other donors' samples. The chain employs TRBV7-2 and TRBJ2-5; no D gene is confidently identified. Sequenced sample: PBMCs. The bases read TGTGCCAGCAGCTCTCAGTTGCAAGAGACCCAGTACTTC. Its translation reads: CASSSQLQETQYF. Reference TRBV7-2 and TRBJ2-5 proteins supply the regions before and after the CDR3; the full variable domain is: GAGVSQSPSNKVTEKGKDVELRCDPISGHTALYWYRQSLGQGLEFLIYFQGNSAPDKSGLPSDRFSAERTGGSVSTLTIQRTQQEDSAVYLCASSSQLQETQYFGPGTRLLVL.